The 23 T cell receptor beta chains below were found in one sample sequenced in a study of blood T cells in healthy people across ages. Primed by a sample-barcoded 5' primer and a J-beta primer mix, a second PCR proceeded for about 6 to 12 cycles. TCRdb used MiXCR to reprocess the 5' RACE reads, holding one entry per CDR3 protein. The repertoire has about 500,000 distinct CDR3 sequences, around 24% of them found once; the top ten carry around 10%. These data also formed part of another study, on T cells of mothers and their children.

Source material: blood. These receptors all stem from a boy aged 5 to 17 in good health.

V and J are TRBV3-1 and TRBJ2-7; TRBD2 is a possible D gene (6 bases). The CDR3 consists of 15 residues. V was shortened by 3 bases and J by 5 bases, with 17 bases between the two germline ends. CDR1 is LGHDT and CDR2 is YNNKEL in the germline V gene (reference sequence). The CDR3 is CASSQSAGRGDEQYF. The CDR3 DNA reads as TGTGCCAGCAGCCAGAGTGCAGGGCGCGGGGACGAGCAGTACTTC.

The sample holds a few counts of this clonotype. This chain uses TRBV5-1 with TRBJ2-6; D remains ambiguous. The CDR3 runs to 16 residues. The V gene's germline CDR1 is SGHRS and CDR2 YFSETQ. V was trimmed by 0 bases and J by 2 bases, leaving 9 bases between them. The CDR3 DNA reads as TGCGCCAGCAGCTTGGCGCCCTCAGCTGGGGCCAACGTCCTGACTTTC. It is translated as CASSLAPSAGANVLTF.

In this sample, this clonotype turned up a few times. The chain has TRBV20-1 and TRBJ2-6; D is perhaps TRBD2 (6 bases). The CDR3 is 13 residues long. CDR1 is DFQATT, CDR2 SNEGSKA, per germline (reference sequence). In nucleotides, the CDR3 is TGCAGCGGAGGGATTATGGGGGCCAACGTCCTGACTTTC. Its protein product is CSGGIMGANVLTF.

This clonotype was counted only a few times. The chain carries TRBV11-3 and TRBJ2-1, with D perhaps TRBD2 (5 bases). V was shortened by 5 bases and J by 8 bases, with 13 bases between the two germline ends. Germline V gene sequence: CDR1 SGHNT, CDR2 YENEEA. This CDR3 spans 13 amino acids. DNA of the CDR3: TGTGCCAGCAGCCTAAACCGGGAATATGAGCAGTTCTTC. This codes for CASSLNREYEQFF. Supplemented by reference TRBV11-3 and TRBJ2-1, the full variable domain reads EAGVVQSPRYKIIEKKQPVAFWCNPISGHNTLYWYLQNLGQGPELLIRYENEEAVDDSQLPKDRFSAERLKGVDSTLKIQPAELGDSAVYLCASSLNREYEQFFGPGTRLTVL.

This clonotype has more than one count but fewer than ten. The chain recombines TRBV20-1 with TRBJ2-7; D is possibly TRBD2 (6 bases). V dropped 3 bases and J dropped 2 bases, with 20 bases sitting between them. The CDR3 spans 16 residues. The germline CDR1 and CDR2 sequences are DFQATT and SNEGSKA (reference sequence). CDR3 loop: CSASGSASVGPYEQYF. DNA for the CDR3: TGCAGTGCTAGCGGATCCGCTAGCGTAGGCCCCTACGAGCAGTACTTC.

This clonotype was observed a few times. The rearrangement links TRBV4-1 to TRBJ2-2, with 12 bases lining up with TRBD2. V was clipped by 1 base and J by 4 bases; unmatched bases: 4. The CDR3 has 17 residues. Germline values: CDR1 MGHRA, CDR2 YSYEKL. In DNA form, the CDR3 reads TGCGCCAGCAGCCAAGCTAGCGGGAGGGTCGGCACCGGGGAGCTGTTTTTT. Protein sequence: CASSQASGRVGTGELFF.

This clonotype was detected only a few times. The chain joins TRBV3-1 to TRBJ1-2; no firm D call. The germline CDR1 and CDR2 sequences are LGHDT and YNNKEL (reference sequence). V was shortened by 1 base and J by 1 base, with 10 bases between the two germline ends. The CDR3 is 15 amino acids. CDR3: CASSQGVRRNYGYTF. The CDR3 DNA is TGTGCCAGCAGCCAAGGGGTTAGGCGTAACTATGGCTACACCTTC.

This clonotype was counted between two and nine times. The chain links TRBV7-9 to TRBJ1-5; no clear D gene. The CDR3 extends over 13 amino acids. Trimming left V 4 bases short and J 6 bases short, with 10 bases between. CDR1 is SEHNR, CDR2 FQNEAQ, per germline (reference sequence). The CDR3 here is CASSSGMVQPQHF. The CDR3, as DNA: TGTGCCAGCAGCTCGGGTATGGTTCAGCCCCAGCATTTT.

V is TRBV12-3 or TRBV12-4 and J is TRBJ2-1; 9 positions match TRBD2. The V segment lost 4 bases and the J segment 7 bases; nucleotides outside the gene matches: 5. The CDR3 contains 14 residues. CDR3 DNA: TGTGCCAGCAGTTCCGGACTAGCGCCAAATGAGCAGTTCTTC. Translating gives CASSSGLAPNEQFF.

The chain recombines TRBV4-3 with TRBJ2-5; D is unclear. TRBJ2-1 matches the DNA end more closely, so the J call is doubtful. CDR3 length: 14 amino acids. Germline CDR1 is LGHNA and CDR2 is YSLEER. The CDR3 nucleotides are TGCGCCAGCAGCCCGTTTTTCCTGGAGAATGAGCAGTTCTTC. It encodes CASSPFFLENEQFF.

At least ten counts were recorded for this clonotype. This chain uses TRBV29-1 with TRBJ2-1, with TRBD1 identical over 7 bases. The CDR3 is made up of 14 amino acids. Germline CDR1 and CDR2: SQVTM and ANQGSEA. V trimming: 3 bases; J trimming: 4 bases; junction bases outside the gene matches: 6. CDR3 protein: CSVDRQGVYNEQFF. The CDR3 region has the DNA TGCAGCGTTGATAGGCAGGGGGTATACAATGAGCAGTTCTTC.

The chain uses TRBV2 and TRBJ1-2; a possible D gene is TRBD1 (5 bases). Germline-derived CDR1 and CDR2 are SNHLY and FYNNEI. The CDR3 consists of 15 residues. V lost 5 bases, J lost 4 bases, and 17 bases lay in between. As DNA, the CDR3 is TGTGCCAGCAGTCCCGACAGATTCGGGGTCTATGGCTACACCTTC. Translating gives CASSPDRFGVYGYTF.

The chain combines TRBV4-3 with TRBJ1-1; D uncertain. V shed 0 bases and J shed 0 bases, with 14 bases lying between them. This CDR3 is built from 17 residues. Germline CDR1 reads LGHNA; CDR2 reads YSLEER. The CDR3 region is CASSQEAARIMNTEAFF. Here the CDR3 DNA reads TGCGCCAGCAGCCAAGAAGCGGCCAGGATAATGAACACTGAAGCTTTCTTT.

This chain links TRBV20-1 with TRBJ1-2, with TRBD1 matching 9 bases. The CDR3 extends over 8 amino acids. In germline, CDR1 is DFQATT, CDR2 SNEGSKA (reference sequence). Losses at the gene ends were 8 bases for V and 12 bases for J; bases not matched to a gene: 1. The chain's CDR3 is CSTGGDTF. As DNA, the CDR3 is TGCAGTACAGGGGGCGACACCTTC.

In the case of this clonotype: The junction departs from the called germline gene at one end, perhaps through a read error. The CDR3 loop is CASRRDAGSQIF. The DNA of the CDR3 is TGCGCCAGCAGAAGAGATGCGGGGTCTCAAATCTTC. The chain has TRBV4-3 and TRBJ2-5; D may be TRBD2 (6 bases). This CDR3 region has 12 residues. In germline, CDR1 is LGHNA, CDR2 YSLEER.

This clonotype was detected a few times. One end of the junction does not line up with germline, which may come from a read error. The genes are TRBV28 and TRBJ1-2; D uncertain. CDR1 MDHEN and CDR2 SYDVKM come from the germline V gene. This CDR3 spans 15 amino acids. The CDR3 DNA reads TGTGCCAGCAGTCAGCCCGGGGTAGGAAACTACGGCTACACCTTC. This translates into CASSQPGVGNYGYTF.

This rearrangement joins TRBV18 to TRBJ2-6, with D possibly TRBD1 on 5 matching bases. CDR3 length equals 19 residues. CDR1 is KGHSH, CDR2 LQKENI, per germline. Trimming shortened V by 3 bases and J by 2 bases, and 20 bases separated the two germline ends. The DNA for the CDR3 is TGTGCCAGCTCACCTATTTCCAGGGAAAAGCTAGCTGGGGCCAACGTCCTGACTTTC. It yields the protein CASSPISREKLAGANVLTF. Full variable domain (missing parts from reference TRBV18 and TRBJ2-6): NAGVMQNPRHLVRRRGQEARLRCSPMKGHSHVYWYRQLPEEGLKFMVYLQKENIIDESGMPKERFSAEFPKEGPSILRIQQVVRGDSAAYFCASSPISREKLAGANVLTFGAGSRLTVL.

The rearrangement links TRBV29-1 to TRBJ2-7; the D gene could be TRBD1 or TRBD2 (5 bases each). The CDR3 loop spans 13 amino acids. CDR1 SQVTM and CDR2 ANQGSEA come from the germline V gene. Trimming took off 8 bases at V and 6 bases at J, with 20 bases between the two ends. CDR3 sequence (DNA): TGCAGCACCCTAGCCGGGACCCTCGGCGAGCAGTACTTC. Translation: CSTLAGTLGEQYF.

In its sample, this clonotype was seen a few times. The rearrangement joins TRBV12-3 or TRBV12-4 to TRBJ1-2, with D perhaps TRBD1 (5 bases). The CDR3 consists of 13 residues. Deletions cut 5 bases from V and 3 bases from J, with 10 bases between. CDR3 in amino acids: CASSRGQYYGYTF. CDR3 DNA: TGTGCCAGCAGTAGGGGCCAGTACTATGGCTACACCTTC.

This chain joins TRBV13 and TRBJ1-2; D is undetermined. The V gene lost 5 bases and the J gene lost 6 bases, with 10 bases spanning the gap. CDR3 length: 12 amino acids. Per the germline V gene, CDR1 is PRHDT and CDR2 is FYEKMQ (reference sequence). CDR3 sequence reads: CASSAPGDGYTF. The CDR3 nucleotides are TGTGCCAGCAGCGCCCCCGGAGATGGCTACACCTTC.

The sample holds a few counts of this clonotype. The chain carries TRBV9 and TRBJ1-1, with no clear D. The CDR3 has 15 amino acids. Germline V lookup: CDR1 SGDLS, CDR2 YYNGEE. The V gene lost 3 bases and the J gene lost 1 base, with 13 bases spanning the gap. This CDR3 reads CASSAVRTGNTEAFF. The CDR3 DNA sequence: TGTGCCAGCAGCGCGGTAAGGACTGGGAACACTGAAGCTTTCTTT.

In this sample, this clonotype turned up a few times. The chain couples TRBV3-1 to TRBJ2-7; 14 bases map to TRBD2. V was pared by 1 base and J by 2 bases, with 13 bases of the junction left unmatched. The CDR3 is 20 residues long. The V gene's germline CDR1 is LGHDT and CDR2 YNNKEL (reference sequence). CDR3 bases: TGTGCCAGCAGCCAAGCCCTAACCGGACTAGCGGGAGGCACACCCTACGAGCAGTACTTC. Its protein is CASSQALTGLAGGTPYEQYF.

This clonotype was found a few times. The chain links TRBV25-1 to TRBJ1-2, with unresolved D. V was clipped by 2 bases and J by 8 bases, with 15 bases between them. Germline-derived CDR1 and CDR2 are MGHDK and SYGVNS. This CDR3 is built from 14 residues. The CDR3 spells CASSEIGTARGYTF. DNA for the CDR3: TGTGCCAGCAGTGAAATCGGTACAGCTCGGGGCTACACCTTC.